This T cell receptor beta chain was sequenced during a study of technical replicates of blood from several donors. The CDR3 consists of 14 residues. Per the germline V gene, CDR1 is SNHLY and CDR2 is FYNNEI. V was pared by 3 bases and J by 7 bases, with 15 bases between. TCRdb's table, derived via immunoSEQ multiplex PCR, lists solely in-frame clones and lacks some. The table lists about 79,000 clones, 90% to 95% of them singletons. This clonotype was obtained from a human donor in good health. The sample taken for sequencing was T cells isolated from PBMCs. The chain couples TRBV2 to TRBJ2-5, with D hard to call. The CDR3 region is CASSEGARFGTQYF. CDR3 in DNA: TGTGCCAGCAGTGAGGGCGCCCGCTTCGGGACCCAGTACTTC.